One and the same sample provided the 5 T cell receptor beta chains below, sequenced in a study of T cell repertoires in cytomegalovirus infection. TCRdb analysed the reads with MiXCR anew, one entry per CDR3 protein. The table lists some 400,000 distinct CDR3 sequences, approximately 31% of them singletons. The sample was PBMCs. The receptors shown here come from a human donor in good health (CMV status not recorded). Some clones in this sample may be carry-over from other donors' samples.

The chain links TRBV15 to TRBJ1-3, with 8 bases identical to TRBD1. J was trimmed by 4 bases and V by 4 bases; bases with no gene match: 6. Germline CDR1 reads LNHNV; CDR2 reads YYDKDF (reference sequence). The CDR3 has 15 residues. Here the CDR3 DNA reads TGTGCCACCAGCACAGCAGGGGGCTCCGGAAACACCATATATTTT. It specifies CATSTAGGSGNTIYF.

The genes are TRBV5-1 and TRBJ1-1; D uncertain. Trimming took 0 bases from V and 8 from J, leaving 8 bases between them. The germline V gene has CDR1 SGHRS and CDR2 YFSETQ. This CDR3 has 12 residues. This chain's CDR3 is CASSLAGKEAFF. The CDR3 DNA is TGCGCCAGCAGCTTGGCCGGGAAGGAAGCTTTCTTT.

This clonotype has ten or more counts. The chain carries TRBV7-9 and TRBJ2-7, with TRBD1 matching over 9 bases. Germline lookup yields CDR1 SEHNR and CDR2 FQNEAQ (reference sequence). There are 14 residues in the CDR3. Germline trimming cut 4 bases from V and 3 bases from J; bases unmatched to any gene: 4. The CDR3 DNA is TGTGCCAGCAGCTCCGCGACAGGGGGCTACGAGCAGTACTTC. This sequence encodes CASSSATGGYEQYF. The full variable domain, with the rest looked up from reference TRBV7-9 and TRBJ2-7, is DTGVSQNPRHKITKRGQNVTFRCDPISEHNRLYWYRQTLGQGPEFLTYFQNEAQLEKSRLLSDRFSAERPKGSFSTLEIQRTEQGDSAMYLCASSSATGGYEQYFGPGTRLTVT.

This clonotype was detected a few times. This rearrangement joins TRBV7-2 to TRBJ2-7; no definite D call. CDR1 and CDR2 from the germline V gene are SGHTA and FQGNSA. This CDR3 region has 12 residues. The V end was cut by 8 bases, the J end by 0 bases, with 8 bases between. The CDR3 sequence: CASCLISYEQYF. The CDR3 DNA sequence: TGTGCCAGCTGTTTGATCTCCTACGAGCAGTACTTC.

This clonotype occurred a few times. The V gene is TRBV5-6, the J gene TRBJ1-2; D is unclear. CDR3 length: 11 amino acids. V lost 2 bases, J lost 6 bases, and 5 bases lay in between. Germline loops: CDR1 SGHDT, CDR2 YYEEEE. CDR3 bases: TGTGCCAGCAGCTTAAATGATGGCTACACCTTC. It is translated as CASSLNDGYTF.